The 6 T cell receptor beta chains listed next were all sequenced from one sample in a study of T cell clones after liver transplantation (dated by TCRdb to the late 2010s). The library was produced with the immunoSEQ multiplex PCR assay. The table was pulled from immuneACCESS by TCRdb, which kept in-frame rearrangements only. Such tables lose some clones; where checked, under half of the loss comes from unresolved V genes, and the rest has no known cause. Across this sample there are roughly 72,000 clones, with about 85% seen only once. The top ten hold 2.1% of the sample. Sequenced material: CD4+ T cells from blood, taken about 50 months after liver transplant. The receptors originated from a human patient who received a liver transplant. In patients who had a transplant, some T cells may come from the graft donor.

In nucleotides, the CDR3 is TGTGCCAGCAGTACGACACGCACCTATCAGCCCCAGCATTTT. The encoded protein is CASSTTRTYQPQHF. This sequence joins TRBV27 and TRBJ1-5; D is unclear. The length of the CDR3 is 14 residues. The V and J ends lost 5 bases and 5 bases respectively, with 13 bases between them. Germline V CDR1 and CDR2: MNHEY, SMNVEV (reference sequence).

The rearrangement links TRBV9 to TRBJ1-5; D might be TRBD1 (5 bases). Germline V gene sequence: CDR1 SGDLS, CDR2 YYNGEE. Trimming cost V 4 bases and J 7 bases, with 18 bases left between them. The CDR3 has 15 residues. CDR3 sequence reads: CASSFGWDRGQPQHF. The CDR3 coding sequence is TGTGCCAGCAGCTTCGGCTGGGACCGGGGGCAGCCCCAGCATTTT.

This clone was observed a handful of times. This chain links TRBV18 with TRBJ2-6; no firm D call. The CDR3 is 15 amino acids. The V end lost 5 bases, the J end lost 4 bases, and 12 bases lay between the germline ends. Germline CDR1 and CDR2: KGHSH and LQKENI. The DNA of the CDR3 is TGTGCCAGCTCAACTGAGGTGGTAGGGGCCAACGTCCTGACTTTC. Its translation: CASSTEVVGANVLTF. The whole variable domain, remainder taken from reference TRBV18 and TRBJ2-6, is NAGVMQNPRHLVRRRGQEARLRCSPMKGHSHVYWYRQLPEEGLKFMVYLQKENIIDESGMPKERFSAEFPKEGPSILRIQQVVRGDSAAYFCASSTEVVGANVLTFGAGSRLTVL.

The chain carries TRBV19 and TRBJ2-3; 11 bases align to TRBD2. Germline lookup yields CDR1 LNHDA and CDR2 SQIVND (reference sequence). The J segment lost 5 bases and the V segment lost 10 bases, leaving 11 bases of the junction unmatched. The CDR3 extends over 15 amino acids. CDR3 sequence reads: CATSAPSGGLDTQYF. CDR3 bases: TGTGCCACCTCTGCCCCTAGCGGGGGGCTAGATACGCAGTATTTT.

The CDR3 DNA reads TGCGCCAGCAGCTTGGAACAGGCGACCTACAATGAGCAGTTCTTC. It translates to CASSLEQATYNEQFF. The chain employs TRBV5-1 and TRBJ2-1; D is possibly TRBD1 (5 bases). This CDR3 contains 15 residues. Deletions cut 0 bases from V and 2 bases from J, with 9 bases between. Germline V CDR1 and CDR2: SGHRS, YFSETQ.

The chain has TRBV10-3 and TRBJ1-2; no reliable D call. The CDR3 is 13 residues long. Germline CDR1 and CDR2: ENHRY and SYGVKD. Trimming stripped 5 bases from V and 4 bases from J, with 11 bases between. CDR3 region: CAISPDSIYGYTF. CDR3 nucleotide sequence: TGTGCCATCAGTCCTGACTCCATCTATGGCTACACCTTC.